The next 4 T cell receptor beta chains were all read from a single sample in a study of cytomegalovirus exposure and HLA in healthy donors. The PCR ran on 60 Vbeta and 13 Jbeta primers. The table came from immunoSEQ multiplex PCR; TCRdb's copy has only in-frame clones and leaves some out. Seen here are roughly 160,000 clones, 65% to 90% observed once, and the top ten hold approximately 12%. The material sequenced was PBMCs. These receptors were obtained from a man in his forties or fifties in good health and CMV-seropositive.

V is TRBV28 and J is TRBJ2-3; TRBD2 aligns across 8 bases. CDR1 is MDHEN, CDR2 SYDVKM, per germline. V dropped 6 bases and J dropped 4; count of bases not matched to a gene: 18. The CDR3 is made up of 18 amino acids. This CDR3 is CASRGIEGTRPMADTQYF. The CDR3 DNA sequence: TGTGCCAGCAGGGGTATTGAAGGGACTAGACCTATGGCAGATACGCAGTATTTT.

The chain joins TRBV7-9 to TRBJ1-1; the D gene is possibly TRBD1 (6 bases). This CDR3 spans 16 amino acids. The V gene's germline CDR1 is SEHNR and CDR2 FQNEAQ (reference sequence). V was trimmed by 1 base and J by 4 bases, leaving 16 bases between them. CDR3 amino acids: CASSLVQGRGGTEAFF. CDR3 coding DNA: TGTGCCAGCAGCTTAGTACAGGGCCGAGGCGGCACTGAAGCTTTCTTT.

The chain couples TRBV5-4 to TRBJ1-2, with 8 bases lining up with TRBD1. The CDR3 contains 15 residues. The J segment lost 8 bases and the V segment lost 1 base, leaving 10 bases of the junction unmatched. Per germline, CDR1 SGHNT and CDR2 YYREEE (reference sequence). The CDR3 DNA reads TGTGCCAGCAGCTTGATCGCCAGGGGGCTAGAAGGCTACACCTTC. Its protein is CASSLIARGLEGYTF.

The sample holds one count of this clone. The chain carries TRBV4-3 and TRBJ2-1; 8 nucleotides agree with TRBD2. After removal of 4 bases from V and 8 bases from J, the junction contained 13 bases not matched to a gene. Germline V gene data show CDR1 as LGHNA and CDR2 as YSLEER. This CDR3 comprises 16 residues. CDR3 nucleotides: TGCGCCAGCAGCCGCACGTCCAGCGGGAGCGCGCATGAGCAGTTCTTC. It encodes CASSRTSSGSAHEQFF.